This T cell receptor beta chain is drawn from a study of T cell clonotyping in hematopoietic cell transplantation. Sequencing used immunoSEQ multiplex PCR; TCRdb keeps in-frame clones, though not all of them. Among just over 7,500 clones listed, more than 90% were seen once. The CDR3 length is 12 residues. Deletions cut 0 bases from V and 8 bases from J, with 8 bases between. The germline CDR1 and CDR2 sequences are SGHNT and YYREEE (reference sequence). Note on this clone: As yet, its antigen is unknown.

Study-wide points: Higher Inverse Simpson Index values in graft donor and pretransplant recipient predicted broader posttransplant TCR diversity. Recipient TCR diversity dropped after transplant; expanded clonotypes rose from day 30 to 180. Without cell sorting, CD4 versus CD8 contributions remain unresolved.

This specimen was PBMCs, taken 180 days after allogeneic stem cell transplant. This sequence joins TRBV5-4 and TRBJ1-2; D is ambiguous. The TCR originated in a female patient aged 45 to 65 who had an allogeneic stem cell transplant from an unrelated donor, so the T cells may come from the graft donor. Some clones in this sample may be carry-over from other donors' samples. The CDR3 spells CASSLVGGGYTF. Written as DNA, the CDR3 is TGTGCCAGCAGCTTGGTGGGCGGAGGCTACACCTTC.